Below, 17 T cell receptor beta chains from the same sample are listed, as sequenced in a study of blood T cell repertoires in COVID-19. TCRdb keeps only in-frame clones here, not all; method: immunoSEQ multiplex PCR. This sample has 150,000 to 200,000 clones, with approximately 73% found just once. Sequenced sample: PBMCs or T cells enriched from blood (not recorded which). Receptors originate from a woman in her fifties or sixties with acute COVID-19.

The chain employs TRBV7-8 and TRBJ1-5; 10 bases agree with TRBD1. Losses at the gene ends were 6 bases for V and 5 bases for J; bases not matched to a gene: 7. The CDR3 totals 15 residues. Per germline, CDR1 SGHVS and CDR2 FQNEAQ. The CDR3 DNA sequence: TGTGCCAGCAGTCCGGGACAGGGGAGGGATCAGCCCCAGCATTTT. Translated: CASSPGQGRDQPQHF.

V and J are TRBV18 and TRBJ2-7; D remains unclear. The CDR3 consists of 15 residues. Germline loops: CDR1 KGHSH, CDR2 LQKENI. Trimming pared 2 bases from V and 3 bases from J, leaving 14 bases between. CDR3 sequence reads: CASSPSGSGVYEQYV. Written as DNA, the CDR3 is TGTGCCAGCTCACCATCCGGGTCTGGAGTCTACGAGCAGTACGTC.

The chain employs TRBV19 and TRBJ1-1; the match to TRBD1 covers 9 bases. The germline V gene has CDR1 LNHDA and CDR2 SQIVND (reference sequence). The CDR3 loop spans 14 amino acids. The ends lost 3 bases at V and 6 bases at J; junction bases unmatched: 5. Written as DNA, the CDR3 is TGTGCCAGTAGTATCGCACAGGGGGCCGCTGAAGCTTTCTTT. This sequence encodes CASSIAQGAAEAFF.

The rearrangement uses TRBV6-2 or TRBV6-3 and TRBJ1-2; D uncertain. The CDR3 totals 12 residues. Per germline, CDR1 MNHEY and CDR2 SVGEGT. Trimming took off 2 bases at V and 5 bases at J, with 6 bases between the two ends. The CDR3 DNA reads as TGTGCCAGCAGTTACGGTCTATATGGCTACACCTTC. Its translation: CASSYGLYGYTF.

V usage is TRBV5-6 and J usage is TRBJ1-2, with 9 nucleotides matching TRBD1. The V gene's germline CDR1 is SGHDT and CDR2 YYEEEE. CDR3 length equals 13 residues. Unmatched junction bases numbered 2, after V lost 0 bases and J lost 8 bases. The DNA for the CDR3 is TGTGCCAGCAGCTTGGACGGGACAGGGGGCTACACCTTC. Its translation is CASSLDGTGGYTF. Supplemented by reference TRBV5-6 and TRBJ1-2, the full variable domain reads DAGVTQSPTHLIKTRGQQVTLRCSPKSGHDTVSWYQQALGQGPQFIFQYYEEEERQRGNFPDRFSGHQFPNYSSELNVNALLLGDSALYLCASSLDGTGGYTFGSGTRLTVV.

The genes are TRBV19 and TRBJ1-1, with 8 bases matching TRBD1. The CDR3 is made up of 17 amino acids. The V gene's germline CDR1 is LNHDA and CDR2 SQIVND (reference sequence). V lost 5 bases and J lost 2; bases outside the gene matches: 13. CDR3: CASSWDRNREINTEAFF. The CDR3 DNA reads TGTGCCAGTAGTTGGGACAGGAACAGGGAGATTAACACTGAAGCTTTCTTT.

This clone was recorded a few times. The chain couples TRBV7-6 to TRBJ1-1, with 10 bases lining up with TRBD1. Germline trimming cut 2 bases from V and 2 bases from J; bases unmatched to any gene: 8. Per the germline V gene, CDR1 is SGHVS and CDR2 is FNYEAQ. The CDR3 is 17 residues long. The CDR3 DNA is TGTGCCAGCAGCTTACGAACCGGGACAGGGGCAAACACTGAAGCTTTCTTT. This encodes CASSLRTGTGANTEAFF.

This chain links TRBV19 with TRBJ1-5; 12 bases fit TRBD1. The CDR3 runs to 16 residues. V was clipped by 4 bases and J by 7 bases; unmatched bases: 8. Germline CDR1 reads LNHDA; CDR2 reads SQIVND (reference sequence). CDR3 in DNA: TGTGCCAGTAGTACCCTGGGACAGGGGGCCCGGCAGCCCCAGCATTTT. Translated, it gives CASSTLGQGARQPQHF.

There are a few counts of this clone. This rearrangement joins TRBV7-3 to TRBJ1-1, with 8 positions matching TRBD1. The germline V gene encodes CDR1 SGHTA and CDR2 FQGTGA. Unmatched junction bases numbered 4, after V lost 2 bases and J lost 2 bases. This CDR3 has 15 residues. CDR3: CASSLGQGPNTEAFF. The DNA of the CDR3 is TGTGCCAGCAGCTTAGGACAGGGCCCCAACACTGAAGCTTTCTTT. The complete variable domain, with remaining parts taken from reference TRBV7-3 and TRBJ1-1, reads GAGVSQTPSNKVTEKGKYVELRCDPISGHTALYWYRQSLGQGPEFLIYFQGTGAADDSGLPNDRFFAVRPEGSVSTLKIQRTERGDSAVYLCASSLGQGPNTEAFFGQGTRLTVV.

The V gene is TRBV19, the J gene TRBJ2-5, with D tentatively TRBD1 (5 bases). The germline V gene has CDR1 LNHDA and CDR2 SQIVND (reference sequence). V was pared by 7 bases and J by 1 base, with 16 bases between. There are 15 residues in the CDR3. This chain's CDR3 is CASTDRPRSQETQYF. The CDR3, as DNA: TGTGCCAGTACCGACAGACCACGATCCCAAGAGACCCAGTACTTC.

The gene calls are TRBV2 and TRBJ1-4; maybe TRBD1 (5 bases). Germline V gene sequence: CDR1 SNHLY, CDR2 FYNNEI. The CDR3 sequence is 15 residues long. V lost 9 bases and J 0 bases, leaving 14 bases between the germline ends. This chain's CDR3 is CASTGGGATNEKLFF. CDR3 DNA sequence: TGTGCCAGTACCGGCGGGGGTGCAACTAATGAAAAACTGTTTTTT.

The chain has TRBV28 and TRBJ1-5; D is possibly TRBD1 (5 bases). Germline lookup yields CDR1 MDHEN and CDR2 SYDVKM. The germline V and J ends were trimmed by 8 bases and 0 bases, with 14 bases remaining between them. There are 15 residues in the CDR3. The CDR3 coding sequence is TGTGCCAGCGCAGCGGGGGGGTATAGCAATCAGCCCCAGCATTTT. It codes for CASAAGGYSNQPQHF.

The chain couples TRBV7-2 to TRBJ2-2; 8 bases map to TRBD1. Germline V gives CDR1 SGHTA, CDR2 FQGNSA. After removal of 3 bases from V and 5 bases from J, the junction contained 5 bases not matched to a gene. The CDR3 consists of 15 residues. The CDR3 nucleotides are TGTGCCAGCAGCTTTCGGACAGGGAAAACCGGGGAGCTGTTTTTT. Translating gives CASSFRTGKTGELFF.

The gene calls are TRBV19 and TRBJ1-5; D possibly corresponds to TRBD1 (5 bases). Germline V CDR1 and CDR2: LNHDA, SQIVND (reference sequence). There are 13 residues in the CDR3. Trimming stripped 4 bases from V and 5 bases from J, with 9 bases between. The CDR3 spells CASSRQTYQPQHF. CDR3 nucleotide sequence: TGTGCCAGTAGTAGACAGACCTATCAGCCCCAGCATTTT.

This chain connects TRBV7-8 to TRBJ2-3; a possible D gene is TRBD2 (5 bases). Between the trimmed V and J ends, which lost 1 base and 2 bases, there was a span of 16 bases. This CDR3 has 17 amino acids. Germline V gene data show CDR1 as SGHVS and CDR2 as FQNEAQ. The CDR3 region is CASSLGREYLSTDTQYF. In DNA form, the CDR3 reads TGTGCCAGCAGCTTAGGTCGGGAATACCTCTCCACAGATACGCAGTATTTT.

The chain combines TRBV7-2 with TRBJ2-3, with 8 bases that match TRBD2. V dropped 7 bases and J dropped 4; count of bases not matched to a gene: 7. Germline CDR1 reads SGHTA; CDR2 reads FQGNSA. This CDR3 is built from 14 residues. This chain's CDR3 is CASNPSRGADTQYF. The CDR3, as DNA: TGTGCCAGCAACCCATCGCGGGGGGCAGATACGCAGTATTTT. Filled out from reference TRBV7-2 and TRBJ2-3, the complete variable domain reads GAGVSQSPSNKVTEKGKDVELRCDPISGHTALYWYRQSLGQGLEFLIYFQGNSAPDKSGLPSDRFSAERTGGSVSTLTIQRTQQEDSAVYLCASNPSRGADTQYFGPGTRLTVL.

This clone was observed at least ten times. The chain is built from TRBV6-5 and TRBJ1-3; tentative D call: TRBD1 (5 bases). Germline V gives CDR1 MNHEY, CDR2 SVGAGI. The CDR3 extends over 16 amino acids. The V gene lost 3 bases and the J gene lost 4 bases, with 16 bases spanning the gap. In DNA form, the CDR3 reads TGTGCCAGCAGTTATGGACTAGGGGCCTCCGGAAACACCATATATTTT. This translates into CASSYGLGASGNTIYF.